These T cell receptor beta chains were read from a single sample in a study of T-cell memory formation after mild COVID-19. MiXCR was run by TCRdb on the 5' RACE reads, yielding one entry per CDR3 protein. The sample lists over 50,000 distinct CDR3 sequences, around 9.7% occurring once. Sequencing was carried out using PBMCs or a T cell subset sorted from them (not recorded which). Receptors originate from an adult woman who had mild COVID-19 (a few samples of this study predate the infection). Cell type and time point are not known. Both conserved end residues are part of each CDR3. The D gene is left open where the match is weak. Size tells how often a clone was seen (once, few, many) or the class of an expanded clone, and some rows leave it out.

V gene	J gene	clone size	CDR3 length	D gene	CDR3 protein	CDR3 DNA
TRBV20-1	TRBJ1-5	many	13	TRBD1	CSARYRGGQPQHF	TGCAGTGCTCGGTACAGGGGCGGTCAGCCCCAGCATTTT
TRBV18	TRBJ2-7	.	13	.	CASSRAGTYEQYF	TGTGCCAGCTCACGTGCAGGTACCTACGAGCAGTACTTC
TRBV7-2	TRBJ2-3	.	14	.	CASSLRLSTDTQYF	TGTGCCAGCAGCTTACGGCTGAGCACAGATACGCAGTATTTT
TRBV12-2	TRBJ1-6	few	15	.	CASRSCRQAYSPLHF	TGTGCAAGTCGCTCGTGTCGACAGGCCTATTCACCCCTCCACTTT
TRBV4-2	TRBJ2-7	many	15	TRBD1	CASSQPGQVSYEQYF	TGTGCCAGCAGCCAACCGGGACAGGTGTCCTACGAGCAGTACTTC
TRBV5-1	TRBJ1-4	.	16	.	CASSTGRIATNEKLFF	TGCGCCAGCAGCACTGGACGGATTGCAACTAATGAAAAACTGTTTTTT
TRBV9	TRBJ2-2	few	15	.	CASTAGATDTGELFF	TGTGCCAGCACCGCCGGGGCTACGGACACCGGGGAGCTGTTTTTT
TRBV6-2/TRBV6-3	TRBJ1-2	few	14	.	CASTRSGQGYGYTF	TGTGCCAGCACCCGCTCTGGCCAGGGCTATGGCTACACCTTC
TRBV4-3	TRBJ1-1	.	13	.	CASSQAMNTEAFF	TGCGCCAGCAGCCAAGCCATGAACACTGAAGCTTTCTTT
TRBV5-1	TRBJ2-5	.	15	.	CASGLSWGARETQYF	TGCGCCAGCGGCTTGTCGTGGGGAGCTCGAGAGACCCAGTACTTC
TRBV7-2	TRBJ2-5	many	15	.	CASSLGVRWLETQYF	TGTGCCAGCAGTCTTGGGGTCCGGTGGTTAGAGACCCAGTACTTC
TRBV25-1	TRBJ1-6	few	14	TRBD1	CASRTGGSNSPLHF	TGTGCCAGCAGGACAGGGGGCTCCAATTCACCCCTCCACTTT
TRBV10-3	TRBJ1-2	few	15	TRBD1	CAISGGTDRNYGYTF	TGTGCCATCAGTGGGGGAACGGACAGGAACTATGGCTACACCTTC
TRBV7-9	TRBJ1-1	many	16	.	CASRPGTRREFTEAFF	TGTGCCAGCAGACCCGGGACACGAAGAGAGTTCACTGAAGCTTTCTTT
TRBV5-1	TRBJ1-1	few	15	.	CASSPVAGLDTEAFF	TGCGCCAGCAGCCCCGTCGCGGGGCTGGACACTGAAGCTTTCTTT
TRBV3-1	TRBJ1-5	few	14	.	CASSQEGQNQPQHF	TGTGCCAGCAGCCAAGAGGGGCAGAATCAGCCCCAGCATTTT
TRBV20-1	TRBJ1-6	.	13	.	CSARDRADSPLHF	TGCAGTGCTAGAGATAGGGCGGATTCACCCCTCCACTTT